The rows below give T cell receptor beta chains drawn from one sample of a study of T cell repertoires in cytomegalovirus infection. TCRdb used MiXCR to reprocess the reads, holding one entry per CDR3 protein. Of 200,000 to 300,000 distinct CDR3 sequences in the sample, around 13% are singletons; the top ten hold 8.8%. Sequencing used PBMCs. The origin of the receptors is a human donor in good health (CMV status not recorded). Some clones in this sample may be carry-over from other donors' samples. CDR3s include the opening cysteine and the closing phenylalanine or tryptophan. The D gene is left open where the match is weak. The size field is filled for only some rows; it gives once, few, many or a size class.

V	D	J	size	CDR3	DNA
TRBV10-3	.	TRBJ2-1	many	CAISVGGLLEQFF	TGTGCCATCAGTGTTGGGGGGCTACTTGAGCAGTTCTTC
TRBV20-1	.	TRBJ2-1	few	CSASLQVGEQFF	TGCAGTGCTAGTCTACAGGTGGGTGAGCAGTTCTTC
TRBV20-1	.	TRBJ1-1	many	CSASGNTEAFF	TGCAGTGCTTCAGGGAACACTGAAGCTTTCTTT
TRBV7-3	TRBD1	TRBJ2-1	many	CASSSRRQGASNEQFF	TGTGCCAGCAGCTCGCGCCGACAGGGGGCGAGCAATGAGCAGTTCTTC
TRBV28	.	TRBJ1-4	few	CASSRGGSGEKLFF	TGTGCCAGCAGCCGAGGGGGGAGTGGGGAAAAACTGTTTTTT
TRBV29-1	TRBD2	TRBJ2-5	.	CSVGGGEETQYF	TGCAGCGTGGGGGGGGGGGAAGAGACCCAGTACTTC
TRBV5-5	.	TRBJ2-3	.	CASSLNEDTQYF	TGTGCCAGCAGCTTGAACGAAGATACGCAGTATTTT
TRBV6-4	TRBD1	TRBJ2-3	many	CASSGGQGASDTQYF	TGTGCCAGCAGTGGGGGACAGGGTGCGTCAGATACGCAGTATTTT
TRBV6-2/TRBV6-3	TRBD2	TRBJ2-1	.	CASTRTSGRAKSYNEQFF	TGTGCCAGCACCCGCACTAGCGGGAGGGCCAAGTCCTACAATGAGCAGTTCTTC
TRBV7-3	TRBD1	TRBJ2-5	many	CASRRTGGLQETQYF	TGTGCCAGCAGACGGACAGGGGGCTTACAAGAGACCCAGTACTTC
TRBV29-1	.	TRBJ2-7	.	CSTGSSSYEQYF	TGCAGCACGGGATCTTCCTCCTACGAGCAGTACTTC
TRBV4-1	.	TRBJ1-1	.	CASSQGLFGRGGEAFF	TGCGCCAGCAGCCAAGGTCTCTTTGGCAGGGGCGGTGAAGCTTTCTTT
TRBV2	.	TRBJ2-6	.	CASRTLGGANVLTF	TGTGCCAGCAGGACCCTAGGGGGGGCCAACGTCCTGACTTTC
TRBV20-1	.	TRBJ2-7	.	CSARSEYREQYF	TGCAGTGCTAGATCAGAGTATCGCGAGCAGTACTTC
TRBV7-9	TRBD1	TRBJ1-5	many	CASSFGQGHQPQHF	TGTGCCAGCAGCTTTGGACAGGGCCATCAGCCCCAGCATTTT
TRBV2	TRBD1	TRBJ2-2	few	CASSDGQGVRELFF	TGTGCCAGCAGTGACGGACAGGGTGTCCGGGAGCTGTTTTTT
TRBV6-5	.	TRBJ1-2	few	CASSYSRSNGYTF	TGTGCCAGCAGTTACTCACGGTCCAATGGCTACACCTTC
TRBV6-2/TRBV6-3	.	TRBJ2-2	.	CASSFHSGDSPGTGELFF	TGTGCCAGCAGTTTCCATAGCGGGGACAGTCCGGGTACCGGGGAGCTGTTTTTT
TRBV12-3/TRBV12-4	TRBD1	TRBJ1-2	many	CASSRGTGTNYGYTF	TGTGCCAGCAGTAGAGGGACAGGGACTAACTATGGCTACACCTTC
TRBV29-1	TRBD1	TRBJ2-7	few	CSPKPGQGNYEQYF	TGCAGCCCTAAGCCGGGACAGGGAAACTACGAGCAGTACTTC
TRBV20-1	TRBD2	TRBJ2-3	few	CSASASGNTDTQYF	TGCAGTGCTAGCGCTAGCGGTAACACAGATACGCAGTATTTT
TRBV7-9	.	TRBJ2-7	.	CASSLREGSYEQCF	TGTGCCAGCAGCTTACGAGAAGGGTCCTACGAGCAGTGCTTC
TRBV5-6	TRBD1	TRBJ2-7	few	CASSSGTGGTYEQYF	TGTGCCAGCAGCTCCGGCACAGGGGGGACCTACGAGCAGTACTTC
TRBV11-3	TRBD2	TRBJ2-7	.	CTSRLGLALYEQYF	TGTACCAGCAGGCTCGGACTAGCATTATACGAGCAGTACTTC
TRBV19	.	TRBJ2-1	.	CASSASSVHNEQFF	TGTGCCAGTAGTGCATCTAGCGTGCACAATGAGCAGTTCTTC
TRBV5-8	.	TRBJ1-5	many	CASSDGRVEQPQHF	TGTGCCAGCAGCGATGGCAGGGTTGAACAGCCCCAGCATTTT
TRBV25-1	.	TRBJ1-2	.	CASSLGGEVYTF	TGTGCCAGCAGCCTCGGGGGGGAGGTCTACACCTTC
TRBV6-2/TRBV6-3	TRBD1	TRBJ1-1	many	CASSRGGRTEAFF	TGTGCCAGCAGTCGAGGGGGCAGGACTGAAGCTTTCTTT
TRBV7-8	.	TRBJ2-7	many	CASSLVSGSHEQYF	TGTGCCAGCAGCTTAGTATCAGGGTCCCACGAGCAGTACTTC
TRBV7-3	.	TRBJ2-5	many	CASSRGKSGPETQYF	TGTGCCAGCAGCCGGGGGAAGTCTGGACCAGAGACCCAGTACTTC
TRBV6-5	.	TRBJ1-1	.	CASSPDGIGRAFF	TGTGCCAGCAGTCCCGACGGAATAGGTCGAGCTTTCTTT
TRBV6-5	.	TRBJ2-3	many	CASSYGGGLPDTQYF	TGTGCCAGCAGTTATGGGGGGGGGCTCCCAGATACGCAGTATTTT
TRBV10-3	.	TRBJ2-3	few	CATGTHLTDTQYF	TGTGCCACCGGGACCCACTTAACAGATACGCAGTATTTT
TRBV7-9	.	TRBJ2-5	many	CASSFVVQETQYF	TGTGCCAGCAGCTTCGTCGTCCAAGAGACCCAGTACTTC
TRBV19	.	TRBJ2-6	many	CASGTYTRSGANVLTF	TGTGCCAGTGGCACATACACGCGCTCTGGGGCCAACGTCCTGACTTTC
TRBV7-2	TRBD1	TRBJ2-7	many	CASSLRGTGGGKSYEQYF	TGTGCCAGCAGCCTTCGAGGGACAGGGGGCGGCAAGTCCTACGAGCAGTACTTC